This entry lists 25 T cell receptor beta chains sequenced from one sample in a study of cytomegalovirus exposure and HLA in healthy donors. TCRdb's table, derived via immunoSEQ multiplex PCR, lists solely in-frame clones and lacks some. Among almost 65,000 clones, roughly 91% were seen once, and the ten largest hold approximately 1.7%. Material: PBMCs. The origin of the receptors is a woman in her late teens or twenties in good health and CMV-seronegative.

V and J are TRBV4-2 and TRBJ2-1; D is undetermined. This CDR3 region has 16 residues. Germline V gene data show CDR1 as LGHNA and CDR2 as YNFKEQ. Trimming cost V 0 bases and J 0 bases, with 9 bases left between them. The CDR3 DNA is TGTGCCAGCAGCCAAGATGGCCCGGGCTCCTACAATGAGCAGTTCTTC. The encoded protein is CASSQDGPGSYNEQFF.

The V and J genes are TRBV10-3 and TRBJ2-1, with no clear D. This CDR3 has 12 residues. V was clipped by 4 bases and J by 5 bases, with 6 bases between them. Germline V gene lookup returns CDR1 ENHRY and CDR2 SYGVKD. CDR3 sequence (DNA): TGTGCCATCAGTGGCCGGGACAATGAGCAGTTCTTC. Translation: CAISGRDNEQFF.

This chain uses TRBV2 with TRBJ2-3; possibly TRBD1 for D (5 bases). The germline gives CDR1 SNHLY, CDR2 FYNNEI. This CDR3 contains 15 residues. V was cut by 5 bases and J by 6 bases, with 18 bases left in between. Written as DNA, the CDR3 is TGTGCCAGCAGTTTGGCTTCACAGGTTTCTGATACGCAGTATTTT. Translating it yields CASSLASQVSDTQYF. The complete variable domain, with remaining parts taken from reference TRBV2 and TRBJ2-3, reads EPEVTQTPSHQVTQMGQEVILRCVPISNHLYFYWYRQILGQKVEFLVSFYNNEISEKSEIFDDQFSVERPDGSNFTLKIRSTKLEDSAMYFCASSLASQVSDTQYFGPGTRLTVL.

The chain joins TRBV18 to TRBJ1-2; 8 bases map to TRBD1. The germline CDR1 and CDR2 sequences are KGHSH and LQKENI. The CDR3 runs to 14 residues. V was pared by 4 bases and J by 5 bases, with 6 bases of the junction left unmatched. This CDR3 is CASSLQGAAYGYTF. The DNA for the CDR3 is TGTGCCAGCTCACTCCAGGGGGCTGCGTATGGCTACACCTTC.

The CDR3 DNA is TGTGCCAGCTCACTAGAGATGAACACTGAAGCTTTCTTT. This gives the protein CASSLEMNTEAFF. The rearrangement links TRBV18 to TRBJ1-1; D not certain. V lost 4 bases to trimming and J lost 0 bases, with 6 bases between them. Germline V gene lookup returns CDR1 KGHSH and CDR2 LQKENI. The CDR3 has 13 residues.

The chain recombines TRBV10-3 with TRBJ2-7, with 11 bases lining up with TRBD2. V lost 7 bases and J lost 6; bases outside the gene matches: 17. The CDR3 runs 17 residues. Germline values: CDR1 ENHRY, CDR2 SYGVKD. The CDR3 nucleotides are TGTGCCATCAAGACCGGGACTAGCGGAACGATCCGGAGCGAGCAGTACTTC. Amino acids: CAIKTGTSGTIRSEQYF.

The genes are TRBV4-2 and TRBJ2-5; the D is unclear. V was clipped by 1 base and J by 5 bases, with 11 bases between them. Germline CDR1 reads LGHNA; CDR2 reads YNFKEQ. CDR3 size: 14 residues. The CDR3: CASSQGIQVETQYF. CDR3 DNA: TGTGCCAGCAGCCAAGGAATCCAGGTCGAGACCCAGTACTTC.

This chain links TRBV7-3 with TRBJ1-2, with no clear D. CDR1 and CDR2 (germline): SGHTA, FQGTGA. The germline V and J ends were trimmed by 6 bases and 3 bases, with 17 bases remaining between them. CDR3 length: 15 amino acids. The CDR3 reads CASSPGSVGDYGYTF. The CDR3 bases are TGTGCCAGCAGTCCAGGTTCGGTTGGTGACTATGGCTACACCTTC.

This clone was observed once. The genes are TRBV15 and TRBJ2-1; maybe TRBD2 (5 bases). CDR1 and CDR2 from the germline V gene are LNHNV and YYDKDF (reference sequence). V lost 3 bases, J lost 3 bases, and 15 bases lay in between. This CDR3 spans 16 amino acids. The CDR3 spells CATSRDSSGIYNEQFF. The DNA for the CDR3 is TGTGCCACCAGCAGGGACTCCTCGGGGATCTACAATGAGCAGTTCTTC.

This clone was detected once. V gene TRBV7-9 combines with J gene TRBJ1-1; no firm D call. The germline gives CDR1 SEHNR, CDR2 FQNEAQ (reference sequence). CDR3 length: 14 amino acids. The V and J ends lost 2 bases and 7 bases respectively, with 14 bases between them. The CDR3 coding sequence is TGTGCCAGCAGCTTATCGTGGAATGGAGTTGAAGCTTTCTTT. As protein: CASSLSWNGVEAFF.

The J gene is TRBJ1-5, the V gene TRBV19; 11 bases agree with TRBD1. CDR1 and CDR2 (germline): LNHDA, SQIVND (reference sequence). Germline trimming cut 4 bases from V and 9 bases from J; bases unmatched to any gene: 5. CDR3 size: 14 residues. The CDR3 nucleotides are TGTGCCAGTAGTAGGGGACAGGGGGATAGGCCCCAGCATTTT. Translated, it gives CASSRGQGDRPQHF.

The chain joins TRBV9 to TRBJ2-6; the D gene is possibly TRBD2 (6 bases). V lost 4 bases, J lost 0 bases, and 17 bases lay in between. CDR3 length equals 18 residues. Germline V CDR1 and CDR2: SGDLS, YYNGEE. CDR3 DNA sequence: TGTGCCAGCAGCCCGAGAGCTGGCGGGGCCTCTGGGGCCAACGTCCTGACTTTC. Translation: CASSPRAGGASGANVLTF.

This clone was detected only once. This chain connects TRBV27 to TRBJ2-5, with 10 bases fitting TRBD2. V dropped 6 bases and J dropped 5; count of bases not matched to a gene: 6. The V gene's germline CDR1 is MNHEY and CDR2 SMNVEV (reference sequence). The CDR3 runs 14 residues. This CDR3 is CASSQAGGLETQYF. The DNA for the CDR3 is TGTGCCAGCAGCCAAGCGGGGGGGCTCGAGACCCAGTACTTC.

The rearrangement joins TRBV2 to TRBJ2-2, with TRBD1 as a possible D gene (6 bases). The V end was cut by 10 bases, the J end by 2 bases, with 17 bases between. The V gene's germline CDR1 is SNHLY and CDR2 FYNNEI. CDR3 length: 15 residues. Here the CDR3 DNA reads TGTGCCACCCGGACAGACCACACCAACACCGGGGAGCTGTTTTTT. Its protein product is CATRTDHTNTGELFF.

The V gene is TRBV19, the J gene TRBJ2-2; 8 bases are a match to TRBD1. Unmatched junction bases numbered 7, after V lost 1 base and J lost 6 bases. Germline-derived CDR1 and CDR2 are LNHDA and SQIVND (reference sequence). The CDR3 is 16 amino acids. The CDR3 loop is CASSIGAGGVAGELFF. The CDR3 coding sequence is TGTGCCAGTAGTATAGGGGCAGGGGGCGTCGCCGGGGAGCTGTTTTTT.

J is TRBJ2-7 and V is TRBV4-2; 8 bases line up with TRBD1. CDR1 is LGHNA and CDR2 is YNFKEQ in the germline V gene. The CDR3 is 14 amino acids. V trimming: 4 bases; J trimming: 2 bases; junction bases outside the gene matches: 4. The CDR3 reads CASSPGQGTYEQYF. The CDR3 DNA sequence: TGTGCCAGCAGCCCCGGACAGGGTACCTACGAGCAGTACTTC.

This chain connects TRBV2 to TRBJ2-5, with 7 bases identical to TRBD1. After removal of 5 bases from V and 8 bases from J, the junction contained 5 bases not matched to a gene. Germline values: CDR1 SNHLY, CDR2 FYNNEI. The CDR3 runs 12 residues. The CDR3 nucleotides are TGTGCCAGCAGTTCGCGACAGGGAACCCAGTACTTC. Translated: CASSSRQGTQYF.

This rearrangement joins TRBV7-2 to TRBJ1-3, with 7 bases matching TRBD1. This CDR3 is built from 14 residues. With V trimmed by 6 bases and J by 2 bases, 4 bases remained unmatched. The germline gives CDR1 SGHTA, CDR2 FQGNSA. The CDR3, as DNA: TGTGCCAGCAGTTCACAGGGGCCTGGAAACACCATATATTTT. Protein product: CASSSQGPGNTIYF.

CDR3 residues: CASSIRVRGHTGANVLTF. As DNA, the CDR3 is TGTGCCAGTAGTATACGGGTCAGGGGGCACACTGGGGCCAACGTCCTGACTTTC. The chain uses TRBV19 and TRBJ2-6, with TRBD1 matching 8 bases. Germline assignment: CDR1 LNHDA and CDR2 SQIVND (reference sequence). The V and J ends lost 2 bases and 2 bases, in that order; junction bases with no gene match: 8. The CDR3 extends over 18 amino acids.

This chain uses TRBV9 with TRBJ2-5; the match to TRBD2 covers 8 bases. Trimming removed 3 bases from V and 2 bases from J; junction bases left unmatched: 9. The CDR3 length is 16 residues. The germline gives CDR1 SGDLS, CDR2 YYNGEE. The DNA for the CDR3 is TGTGCCAGCAGCGACCCCCGAATAGCGGGGCAAGAGACCCAGTACTTC. The encoded protein is CASSDPRIAGQETQYF.

V gene TRBV5-4 combines with J gene TRBJ2-2; 13 nucleotides match TRBD2. With 4 bases clipped from V and 5 bases from J, the junction kept 8 bases outside the gene matches. Germline V gene sequence: CDR1 SGHNT, CDR2 YYREEE (reference sequence). The CDR3 has 17 residues. Here the CDR3 DNA reads TGTGCCAGCAGCCCGATCACTAGCGGGAGGGGAACCGGGGAGCTGTTTTTT. Translation: CASSPITSGRGTGELFF.

As DNA, the CDR3 is TGCAGTGCTACCGGGACACTAGGCTACACCTTC. It yields the protein CSATGTLGYTF. The rearrangement joins TRBV20-1 to TRBJ1-2; possible D gene TRBD1, 6 bases. The CDR3 has 11 residues. CDR1 and CDR2 from the germline V gene are DFQATT and SNEGSKA (reference sequence). With 4 bases removed from V and 8 bases from J, the gap between germline ends came to 11 bases.

The CDR3 region is CATSREGSEGSYNEQFF. Written as DNA, the CDR3 is TGTGCCACCAGCAGAGAGGGTAGCGAGGGCTCCTACAATGAGCAGTTCTTC. The chain carries TRBV15 and TRBJ2-1; D is possibly TRBD2 (5 bases). This CDR3 spans 17 amino acids. Germline lookup yields CDR1 LNHNV and CDR2 YYDKDF (reference sequence). V shed 0 bases and J shed 0 bases, with 12 bases lying between them. Looking up the rest from reference TRBV15 and TRBJ2-1 gives the full variable domain: DAMVIQNPRYQVTQFGKPVTLSCSQTLNHNVMYWYQQKSSQAPKLLFHYYDKDFNNEADTPDNFQSRRPNTSFCFLDIRSPGLGDTAMYLCATSREGSEGSYNEQFFGPGTRLTVL.

The chain has TRBV7-8 and TRBJ1-1; 7 bases are shared with TRBD1. Germline loops: CDR1 SGHVS, CDR2 FQNEAQ. J was trimmed by 0 bases and V by 1 base; bases with no gene match: 8. The CDR3 covers 17 residues. DNA of the CDR3: TGTGCCAGCAGCTTAGTGGTCAGGGGGTTAATGAACACTGAAGCTTTCTTT. This sequence encodes CASSLVVRGLMNTEAFF.

This chain uses TRBV7-8 with TRBJ2-7; 9 bases are shared with TRBD1. Trimming cost V 5 bases and J 3 bases; bases outside gene matches: 5. The CDR3 contains 14 residues. CDR1 and CDR2 (germline): SGHVS, FQNEAQ. The CDR3 region has the DNA TGTGCCAGCAGCCCCCTGACAGGGGGCTACGAGCAGTACTTC. Translating gives CASSPLTGGYEQYF.